The 2 T cell receptor beta chains listed next were all sequenced from one sample in a study of T cell responses to AZD1222 COVID-19 vaccine (dated by TCRdb to about 2021). The method was the immunoSEQ multiplex PCR assay. TCRdb took this table from immuneACCESS and kept in-frame rearrangements with V and J called. Such tables lack part of the clones; where checked against another copy, unresolved V genes explain under half of the gap, and the rest is unexplained. Within this sample are tens of thousands of clones, with 92% of them counted one time only. The ten largest clones represent roughly 3% of the sample. The sample's time point label, decoded: about 28 days (+/-7) after the second vaccine dose. The specimen comprised peripheral blood, sampled 28 days after the second AZD1222 dose. These TCRs come from an adult who received the AZD1222 COVID-19 vaccine.

This clone was observed a few times. V gene TRBV3-1 (or the pseudogene TRBV3-2) combines with J gene TRBJ1-2; D perhaps matches TRBD1 (6 bases). The V end was cut by 8 bases, the J end by 5 bases, with 18 bases between. This CDR3 contains 14 residues. CDR1 is LGHDT and CDR2 is YNNKEL in the germline V gene (reference sequence). The CDR3 spells CASGGRTDKYGYTF. CDR3 nucleotide sequence: TGTGCCAGCGGGGGGCGAACAGACAAATATGGCTACACCTTC.

This chain uses TRBV11-3 with TRBJ2-1; TRBD1 matches at 9 bases. The CDR3 has 15 residues. The germline V gene has CDR1 SGHNT and CDR2 YENEEA. Germline trimming cut 3 bases from V and 6 bases from J; bases unmatched to any gene: 6. As DNA, the CDR3 is TGTGCCAGCAGCTTGGTACAGGGGGCCGGCAATGAGCAGTTCTTC. Its protein is CASSLVQGAGNEQFF.